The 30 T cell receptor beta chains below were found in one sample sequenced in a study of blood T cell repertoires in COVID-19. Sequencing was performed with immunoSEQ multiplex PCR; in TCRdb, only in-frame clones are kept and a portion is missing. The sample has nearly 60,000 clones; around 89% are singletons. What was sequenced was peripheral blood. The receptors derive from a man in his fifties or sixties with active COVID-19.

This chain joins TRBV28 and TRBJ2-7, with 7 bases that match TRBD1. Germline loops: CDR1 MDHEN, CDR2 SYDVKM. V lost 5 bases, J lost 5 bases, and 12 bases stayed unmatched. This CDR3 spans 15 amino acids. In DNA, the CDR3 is TGTGCCAGCAGTGAGAGAGTACAGGGGAGACACGAGCAGTACTTC. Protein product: CASSERVQGRHEQYF.

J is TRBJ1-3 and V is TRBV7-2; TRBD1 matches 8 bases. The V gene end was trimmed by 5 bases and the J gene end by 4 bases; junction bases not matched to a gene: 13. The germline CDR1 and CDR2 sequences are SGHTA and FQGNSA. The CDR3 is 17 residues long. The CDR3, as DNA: TGTGCCAGCAGCCCGCCCGGGACAGGTTCGGGGGGAAACACCATATATTTT. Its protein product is CASSPPGTGSGGNTIYF.

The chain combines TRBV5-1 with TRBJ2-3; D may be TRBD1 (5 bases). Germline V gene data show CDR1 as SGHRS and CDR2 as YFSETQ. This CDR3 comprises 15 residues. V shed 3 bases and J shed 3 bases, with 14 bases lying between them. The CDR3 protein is CASSWGRLGTDTQYF. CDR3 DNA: TGCGCCAGCAGCTGGGGCCGTCTAGGTACAGATACGCAGTATTTT.

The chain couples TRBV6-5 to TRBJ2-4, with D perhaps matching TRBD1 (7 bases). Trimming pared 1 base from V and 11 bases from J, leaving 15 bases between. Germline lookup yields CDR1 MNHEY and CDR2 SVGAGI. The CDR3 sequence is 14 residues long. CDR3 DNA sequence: TGTGCCAGCAGTTACTTCGCGGGACAGTGGGTTCAGTACTTC. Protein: CASSYFAGQWVQYF.

The CDR3 DNA reads TGTGCCAGCAGCTTAGGGACAGGTCGAGGCTACACCTTC. Amino acids: CASSLGTGRGYTF. This chain uses TRBV7-2 with TRBJ1-2; 7 nucleotides agree with TRBD1. The V and J ends lost 1 base and 8 bases, in that order; junction bases with no gene match: 4. The CDR3 spans 13 residues. Germline V gene data show CDR1 as SGHTA and CDR2 as FQGNSA.

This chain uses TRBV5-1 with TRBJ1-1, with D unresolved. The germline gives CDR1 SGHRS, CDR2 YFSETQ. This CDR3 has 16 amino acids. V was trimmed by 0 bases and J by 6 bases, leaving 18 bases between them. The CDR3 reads CASSLAARGSEAEAFF. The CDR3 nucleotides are TGCGCCAGCAGCTTGGCGGCTCGGGGATCTGAAGCTGAAGCTTTCTTT.

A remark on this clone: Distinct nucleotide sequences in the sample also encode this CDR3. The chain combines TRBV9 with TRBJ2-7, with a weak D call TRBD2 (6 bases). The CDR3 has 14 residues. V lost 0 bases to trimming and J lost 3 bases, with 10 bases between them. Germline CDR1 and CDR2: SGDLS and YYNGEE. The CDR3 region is CASSVGGTGYEQYF. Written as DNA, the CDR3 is TGTGCCAGCAGCGTAGGCGGGACGGGCTACGAGCAGTACTTC.

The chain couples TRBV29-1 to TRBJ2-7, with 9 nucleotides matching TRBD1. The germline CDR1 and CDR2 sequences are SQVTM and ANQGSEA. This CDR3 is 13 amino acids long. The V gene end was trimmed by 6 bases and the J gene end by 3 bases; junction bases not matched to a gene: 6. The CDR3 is CSVTGTGNYEQYF. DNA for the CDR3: TGCAGCGTGACCGGGACAGGGAACTACGAGCAGTACTTC.

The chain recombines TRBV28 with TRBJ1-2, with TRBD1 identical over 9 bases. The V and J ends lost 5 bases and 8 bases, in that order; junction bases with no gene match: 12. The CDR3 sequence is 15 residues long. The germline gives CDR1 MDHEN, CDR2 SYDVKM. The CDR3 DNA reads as TGTGCCAGCAGTACCGAACAGGGGGCGACCGGAGGCTACACCTTC. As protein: CASSTEQGATGGYTF.

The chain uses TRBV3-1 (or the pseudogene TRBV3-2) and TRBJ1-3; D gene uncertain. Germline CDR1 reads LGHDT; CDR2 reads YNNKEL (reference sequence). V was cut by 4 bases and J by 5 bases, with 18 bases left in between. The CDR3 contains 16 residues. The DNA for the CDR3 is TGTGCCAGCAGCCCCTTACTGACAAGCCCTCGAAACACCATATATTTT. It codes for CASSPLLTSPRNTIYF.

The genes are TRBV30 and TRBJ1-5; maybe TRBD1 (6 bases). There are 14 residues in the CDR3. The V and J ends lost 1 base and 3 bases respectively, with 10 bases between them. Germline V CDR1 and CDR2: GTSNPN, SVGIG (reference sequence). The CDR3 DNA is TGTGCCTGGAGTGGGGGGCCCCACAATCAGCCCCAGCATTTT. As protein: CAWSGGPHNQPQHF.

The CDR3 DNA is TGTGCCATCCGCGGACAGGGCTCCTATAATTCACCCCTCCACTTT. Residues: CAIRGQGSYNSPLHF. The chain carries TRBV6-5 and TRBJ1-6; 8 nucleotides align to TRBD1. The germline gives CDR1 MNHEY, CDR2 SVGAGI. The V and J ends lost 10 bases and 0 bases, in that order; junction bases with no gene match: 5. The CDR3 is 15 residues long.

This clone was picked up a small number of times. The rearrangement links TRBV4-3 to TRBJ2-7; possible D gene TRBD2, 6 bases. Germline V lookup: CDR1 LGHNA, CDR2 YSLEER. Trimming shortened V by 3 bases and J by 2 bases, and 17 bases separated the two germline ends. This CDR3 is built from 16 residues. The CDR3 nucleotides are TGCGCCAGCAGCCAGGTATCCGGGACGGGGGCCTACGAGCAGTACTTC. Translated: CASSQVSGTGAYEQYF.

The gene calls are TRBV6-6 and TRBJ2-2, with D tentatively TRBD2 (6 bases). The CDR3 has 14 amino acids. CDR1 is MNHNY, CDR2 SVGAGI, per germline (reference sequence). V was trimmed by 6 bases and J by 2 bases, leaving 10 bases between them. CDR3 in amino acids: CASSREPNTGELFF. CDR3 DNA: TGTGCCAGCAGCCGGGAGCCAAACACCGGGGAGCTGTTTTTT.

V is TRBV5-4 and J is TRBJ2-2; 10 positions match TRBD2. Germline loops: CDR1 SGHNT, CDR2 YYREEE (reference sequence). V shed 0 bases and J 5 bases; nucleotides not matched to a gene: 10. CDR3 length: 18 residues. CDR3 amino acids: CASSLVESGRDLTGELFF. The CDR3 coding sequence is TGTGCCAGCAGCTTGGTGGAGAGCGGGAGGGATCTTACCGGGGAGCTGTTTTTT.

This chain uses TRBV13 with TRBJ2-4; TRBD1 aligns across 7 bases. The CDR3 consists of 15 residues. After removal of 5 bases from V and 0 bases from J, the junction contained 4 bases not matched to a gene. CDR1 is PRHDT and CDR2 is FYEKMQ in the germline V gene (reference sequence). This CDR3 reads CASSLRQGAKNIQYF. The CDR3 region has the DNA TGTGCCAGCAGCCTAAGACAGGGAGCCAAAAACATTCAGTACTTC.

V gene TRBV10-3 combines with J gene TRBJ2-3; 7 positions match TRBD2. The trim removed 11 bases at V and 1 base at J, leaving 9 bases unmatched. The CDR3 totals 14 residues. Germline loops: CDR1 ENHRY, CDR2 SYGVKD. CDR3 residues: CAAQPSGRTDTQYF. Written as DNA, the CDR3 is TGTGCCGCCCAGCCTAGCGGTCGCACAGATACGCAGTATTTT.

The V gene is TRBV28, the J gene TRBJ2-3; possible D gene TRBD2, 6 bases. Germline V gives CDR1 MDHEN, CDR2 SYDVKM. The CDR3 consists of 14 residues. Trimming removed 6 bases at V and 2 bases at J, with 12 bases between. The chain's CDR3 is CASSSGGITDTQYF. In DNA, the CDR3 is TGTGCCAGCAGCTCTGGCGGGATCACAGATACGCAGTATTTT.

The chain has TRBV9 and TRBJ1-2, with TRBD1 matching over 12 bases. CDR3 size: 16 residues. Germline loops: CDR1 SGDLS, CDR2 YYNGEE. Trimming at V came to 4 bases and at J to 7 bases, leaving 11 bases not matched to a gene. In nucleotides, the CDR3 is TGTGCCAGCAGCTTTCCAGGGACAGGGGGCGGTTTTGGCTACACCTTC. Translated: CASSFPGTGGGFGYTF.

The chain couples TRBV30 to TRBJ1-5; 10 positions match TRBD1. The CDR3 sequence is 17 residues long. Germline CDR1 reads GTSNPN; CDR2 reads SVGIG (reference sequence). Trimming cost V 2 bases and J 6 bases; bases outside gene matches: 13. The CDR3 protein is CAWSSDRGGMSGQPQHF. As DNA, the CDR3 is TGTGCCTGGAGTTCGGACAGGGGGGGAATGAGCGGTCAGCCCCAGCATTTT.

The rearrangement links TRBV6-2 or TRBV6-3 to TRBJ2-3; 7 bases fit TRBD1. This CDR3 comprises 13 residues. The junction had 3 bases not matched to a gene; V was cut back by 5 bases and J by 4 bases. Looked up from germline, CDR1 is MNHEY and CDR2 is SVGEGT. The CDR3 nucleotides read TGTGCCAGCAGTACAGGGGAAGCAGATACGCAGTATTTT. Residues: CASSTGEADTQYF.

The CDR3 DNA reads as TGTGCCAGCAGTTTAAAGGCTAGCGGGAGGAGGGAGCAGTTCTTC. Encoded protein: CASSLKASGRREQFF. The chain links TRBV28 to TRBJ2-1, with 11 bases aligning to TRBD2. CDR1 and CDR2 (germline): MDHEN, SYDVKM. This CDR3 has 15 amino acids. The trim removed 2 bases at V and 10 bases at J, leaving 7 bases unmatched.

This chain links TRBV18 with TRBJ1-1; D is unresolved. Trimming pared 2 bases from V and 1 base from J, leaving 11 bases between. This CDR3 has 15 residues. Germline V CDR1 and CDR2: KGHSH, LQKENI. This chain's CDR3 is CASSPSIGGNTEAFF. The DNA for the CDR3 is TGTGCCAGCTCACCATCAATAGGAGGGAACACTGAAGCTTTCTTT.

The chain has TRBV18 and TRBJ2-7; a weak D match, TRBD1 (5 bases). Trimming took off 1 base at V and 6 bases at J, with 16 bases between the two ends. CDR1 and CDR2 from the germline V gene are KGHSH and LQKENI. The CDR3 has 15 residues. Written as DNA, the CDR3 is TGTGCCAGCTCACCACTAGCCAGTGGGGCGAGCGAGCAGTACTTC. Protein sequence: CASSPLASGASEQYF.

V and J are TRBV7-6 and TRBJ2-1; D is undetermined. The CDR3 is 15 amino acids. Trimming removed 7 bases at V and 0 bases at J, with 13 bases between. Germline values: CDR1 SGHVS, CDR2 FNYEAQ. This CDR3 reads CASNPIPYSYNEQFF. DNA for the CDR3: TGTGCCAGCAACCCGATACCCTACTCCTACAATGAGCAGTTCTTC. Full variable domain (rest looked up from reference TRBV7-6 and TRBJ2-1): GAGVSQSPRYKVTKRGQDVALRCDPISGHVSLYWYRQALGQGPEFLTYFNYEAQQDKSGLPNDRFSAERPEGSISTLTIQRTEQRDSAMYRCASNPIPYSYNEQFFGPGTRLTVL.

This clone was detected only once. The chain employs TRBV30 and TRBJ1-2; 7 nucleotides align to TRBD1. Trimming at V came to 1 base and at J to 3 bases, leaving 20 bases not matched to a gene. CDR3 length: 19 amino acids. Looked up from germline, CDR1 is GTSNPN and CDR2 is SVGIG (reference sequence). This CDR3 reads CAWSALPYGRDSRHYGYTF. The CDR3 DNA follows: TGTGCCTGGAGTGCATTACCCTACGGCCGGGACAGTCGGCACTATGGCTACACCTTC.

CDR3 region: CAIRAGEITDTQYF. Written as DNA, the CDR3 is TGTGCCATCAGGGCGGGGGAAATCACAGATACGCAGTATTTT. The V call is TRBV10-3, the J call TRBJ2-3; the match to TRBD2 covers 7 bases. J lost 2 bases, V lost 6 bases, and 5 bases had no gene match. Germline CDR1 and CDR2: ENHRY and SYGVKD. The CDR3 contains 14 residues.

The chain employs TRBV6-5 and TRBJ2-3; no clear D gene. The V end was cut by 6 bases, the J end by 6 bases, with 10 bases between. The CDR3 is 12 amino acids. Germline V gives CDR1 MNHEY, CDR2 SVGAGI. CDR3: CASRANVDTQYF. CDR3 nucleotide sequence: TGTGCCAGCAGAGCGAATGTGGATACGCAGTATTTT.

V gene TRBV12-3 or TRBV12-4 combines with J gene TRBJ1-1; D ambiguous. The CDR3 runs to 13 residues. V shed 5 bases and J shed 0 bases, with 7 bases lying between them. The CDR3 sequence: CASSIQMNTEAFF. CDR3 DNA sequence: TGTGCCAGCAGTATACAAATGAACACTGAAGCTTTCTTT.

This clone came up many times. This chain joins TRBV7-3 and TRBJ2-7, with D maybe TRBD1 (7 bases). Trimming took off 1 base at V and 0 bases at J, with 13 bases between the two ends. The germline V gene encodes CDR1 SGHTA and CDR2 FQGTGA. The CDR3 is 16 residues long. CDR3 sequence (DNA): TGTGCCAGCAGCTTAATGCTGCAGGGGGGCTCCTACGAGCAGTACTTC. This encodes CASSLMLQGGSYEQYF.